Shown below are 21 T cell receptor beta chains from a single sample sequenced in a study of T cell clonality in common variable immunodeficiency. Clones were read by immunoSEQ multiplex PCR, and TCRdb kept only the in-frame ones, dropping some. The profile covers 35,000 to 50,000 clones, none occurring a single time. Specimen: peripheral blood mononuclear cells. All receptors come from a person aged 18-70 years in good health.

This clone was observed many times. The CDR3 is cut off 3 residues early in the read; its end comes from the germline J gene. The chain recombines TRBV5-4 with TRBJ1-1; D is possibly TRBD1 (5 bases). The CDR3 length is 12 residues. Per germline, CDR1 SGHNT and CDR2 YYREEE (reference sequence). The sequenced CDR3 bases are TGTGCCAGCAGCTTGAAGGGGCTGAGG. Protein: CASSLKGLR. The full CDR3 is CASSLKGLRAFF.

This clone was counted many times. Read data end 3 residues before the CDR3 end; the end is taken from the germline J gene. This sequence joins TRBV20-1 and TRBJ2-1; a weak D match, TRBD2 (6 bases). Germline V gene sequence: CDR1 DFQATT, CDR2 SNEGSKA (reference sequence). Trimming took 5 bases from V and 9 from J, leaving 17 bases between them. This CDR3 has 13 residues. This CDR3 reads CSAYGGARGEQFF. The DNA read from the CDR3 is TGCAGTGCTTACGGGGGAGCCCGGGGTGAG.

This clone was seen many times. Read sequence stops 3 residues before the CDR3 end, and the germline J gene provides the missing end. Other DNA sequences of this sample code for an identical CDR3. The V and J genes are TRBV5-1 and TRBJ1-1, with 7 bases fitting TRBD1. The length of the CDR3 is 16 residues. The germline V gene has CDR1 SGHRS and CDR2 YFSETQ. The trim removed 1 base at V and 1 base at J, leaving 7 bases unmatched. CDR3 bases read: TGCGCCAGCAGCTTGAGAGGGGGCGCGGGGAACACTGAA. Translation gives CASSLRGGAGNTE. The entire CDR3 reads CASSLRGGAGNTEAFF.

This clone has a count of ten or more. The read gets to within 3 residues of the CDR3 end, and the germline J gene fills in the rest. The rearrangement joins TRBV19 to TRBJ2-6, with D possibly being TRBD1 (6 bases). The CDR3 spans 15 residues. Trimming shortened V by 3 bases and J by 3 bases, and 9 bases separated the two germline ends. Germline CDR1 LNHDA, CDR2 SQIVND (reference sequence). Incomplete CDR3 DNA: TGTGCCAGTAGTATTACAGGGAGTGGGGCCAACGTC. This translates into CASSITGSGANV. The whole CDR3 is CASSITGSGANVLTF.

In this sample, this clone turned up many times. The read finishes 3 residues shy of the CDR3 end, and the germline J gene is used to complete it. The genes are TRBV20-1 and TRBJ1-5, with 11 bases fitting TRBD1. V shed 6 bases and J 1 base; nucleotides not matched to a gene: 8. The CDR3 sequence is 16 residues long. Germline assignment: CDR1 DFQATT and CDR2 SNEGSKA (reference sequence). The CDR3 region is CSARDRGTWSNQPQHF. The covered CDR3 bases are TGCAGTGCAAGGGACAGGGGGACGTGGAGCAATCAGCCC.

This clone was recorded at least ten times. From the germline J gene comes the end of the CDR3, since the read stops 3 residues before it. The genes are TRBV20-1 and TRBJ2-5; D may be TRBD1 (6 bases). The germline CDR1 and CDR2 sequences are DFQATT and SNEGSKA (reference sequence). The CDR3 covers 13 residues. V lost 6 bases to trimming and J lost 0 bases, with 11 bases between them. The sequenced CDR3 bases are TGCAGTGCGCTGACAGGAAACCAAGAGACC. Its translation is CSALTGNQET. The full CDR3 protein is CSALTGNQETQYF.

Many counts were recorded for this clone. CDR3 amino acids: CAWSVLLSKREVDEQFF. The part of the CDR3 DNA that was read is TGTGCCTGGAGTGTACTCCTCTCCAAGCGGGAAGTCGATGAG. The rearrangement links TRBV30 to TRBJ2-1; 7 bases align to TRBD2. The CDR3 end is not reached by the read, which stops 3 residues before it; the germline J gene fills it in. Germline V gene sequence: CDR1 GTSNPN, CDR2 SVGIG (reference sequence). The CDR3 totals 17 residues. Trimming removed 0 bases from V and 8 bases from J; junction bases left unmatched: 16.

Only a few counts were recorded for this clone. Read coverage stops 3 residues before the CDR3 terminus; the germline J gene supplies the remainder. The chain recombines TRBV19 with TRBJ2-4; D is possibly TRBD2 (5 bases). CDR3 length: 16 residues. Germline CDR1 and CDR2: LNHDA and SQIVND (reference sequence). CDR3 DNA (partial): TGTGCCAGTAGTATAGGACGAGCGGATCCGAACTATGGT. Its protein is CASSIGRADPNYG. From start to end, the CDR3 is CASSIGRADPNYGQYF.

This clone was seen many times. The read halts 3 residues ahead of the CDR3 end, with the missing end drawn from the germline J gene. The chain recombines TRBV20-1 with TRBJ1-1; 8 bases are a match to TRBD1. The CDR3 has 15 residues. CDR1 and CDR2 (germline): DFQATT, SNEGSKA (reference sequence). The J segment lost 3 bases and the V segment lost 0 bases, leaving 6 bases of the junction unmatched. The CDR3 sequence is CSARDTGGRDTEAFF. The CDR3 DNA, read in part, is TGCAGTGCTAGAGACACAGGGGGACGGGACACTGAA.

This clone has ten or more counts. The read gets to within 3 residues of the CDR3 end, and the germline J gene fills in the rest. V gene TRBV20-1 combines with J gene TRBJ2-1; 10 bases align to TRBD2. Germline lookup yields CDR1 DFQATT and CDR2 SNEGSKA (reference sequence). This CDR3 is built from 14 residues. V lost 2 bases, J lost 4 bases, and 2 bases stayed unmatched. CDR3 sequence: CSARLAGEYNEQFF. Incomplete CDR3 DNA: TGCAGTGCTAGACTAGCGGGAGAATACAATGAG.

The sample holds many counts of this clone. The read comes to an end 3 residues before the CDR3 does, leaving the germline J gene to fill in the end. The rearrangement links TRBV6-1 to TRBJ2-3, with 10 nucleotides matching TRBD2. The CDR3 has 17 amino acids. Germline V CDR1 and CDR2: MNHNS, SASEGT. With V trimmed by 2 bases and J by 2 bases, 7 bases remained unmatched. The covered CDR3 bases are TGTGCCAGCAGTGAAAGGACTAGCGGATTTTTCACAGATACG. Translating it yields CASSERTSGFFTDT. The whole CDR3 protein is CASSERTSGFFTDTQYF.

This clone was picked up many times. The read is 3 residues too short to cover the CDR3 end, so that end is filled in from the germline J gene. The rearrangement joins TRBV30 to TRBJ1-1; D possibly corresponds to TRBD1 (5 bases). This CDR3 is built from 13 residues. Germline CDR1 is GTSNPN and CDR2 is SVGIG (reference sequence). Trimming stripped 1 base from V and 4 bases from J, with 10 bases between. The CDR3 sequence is CAWSARVGTEAFF. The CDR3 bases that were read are TGTGCCTGGAGTGCCAGGGTGGGCACTGAA.

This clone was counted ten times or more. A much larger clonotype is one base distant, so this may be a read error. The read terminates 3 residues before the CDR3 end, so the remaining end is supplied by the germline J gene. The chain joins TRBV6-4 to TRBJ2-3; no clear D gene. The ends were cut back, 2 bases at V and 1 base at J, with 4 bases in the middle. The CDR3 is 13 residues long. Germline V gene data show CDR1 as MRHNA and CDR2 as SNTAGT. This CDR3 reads CASSDRGTDTQYF. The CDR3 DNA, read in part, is TGTGCCAGCAGTGACAGGGGCACAGATACG.

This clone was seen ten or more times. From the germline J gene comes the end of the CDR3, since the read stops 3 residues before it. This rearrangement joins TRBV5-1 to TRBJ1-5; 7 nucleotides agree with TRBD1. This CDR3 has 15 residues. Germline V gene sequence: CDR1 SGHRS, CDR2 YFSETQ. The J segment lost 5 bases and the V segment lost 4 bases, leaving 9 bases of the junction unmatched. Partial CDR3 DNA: TGCGCCAGCAGCGTTACAACAGGGGCTCATCAGCCC. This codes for CASSVTTGAHQP. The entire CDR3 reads CASSVTTGAHQPQHF.

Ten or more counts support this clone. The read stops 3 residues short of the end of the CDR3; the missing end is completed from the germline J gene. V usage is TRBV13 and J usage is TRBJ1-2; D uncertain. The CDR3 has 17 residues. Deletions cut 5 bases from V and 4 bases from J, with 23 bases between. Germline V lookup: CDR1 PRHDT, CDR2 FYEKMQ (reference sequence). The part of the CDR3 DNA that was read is TGTGCCAGCAGCCTATTTCTCCGGGGTCCCGGAGGCTATGGC. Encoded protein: CASSLFLRGPGGYG. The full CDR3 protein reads CASSLFLRGPGGYGYTF.

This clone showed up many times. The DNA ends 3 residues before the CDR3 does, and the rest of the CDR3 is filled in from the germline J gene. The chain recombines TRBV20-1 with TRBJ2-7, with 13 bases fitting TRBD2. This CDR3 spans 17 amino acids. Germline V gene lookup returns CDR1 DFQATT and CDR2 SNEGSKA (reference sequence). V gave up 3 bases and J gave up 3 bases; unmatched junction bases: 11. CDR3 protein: CSASHGTSGILSYEQYF. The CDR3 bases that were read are TGCAGTGCTAGCCACGGGACTAGCGGGATTTTGAGCTACGAG.

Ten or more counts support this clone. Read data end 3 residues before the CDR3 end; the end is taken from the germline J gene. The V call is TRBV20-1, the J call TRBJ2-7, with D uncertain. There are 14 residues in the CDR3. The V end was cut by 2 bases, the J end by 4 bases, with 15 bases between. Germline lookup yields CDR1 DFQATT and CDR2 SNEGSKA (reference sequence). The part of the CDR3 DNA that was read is TGCAGTGCTAGACGGTCTGTCGAAATTTACGAG. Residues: CSARRSVEIYE. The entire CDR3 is CSARRSVEIYEQYF.

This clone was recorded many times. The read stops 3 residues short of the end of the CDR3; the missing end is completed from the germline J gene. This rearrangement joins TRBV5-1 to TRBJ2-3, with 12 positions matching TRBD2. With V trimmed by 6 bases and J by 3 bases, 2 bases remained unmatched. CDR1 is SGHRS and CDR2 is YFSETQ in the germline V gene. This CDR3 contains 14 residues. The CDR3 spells CASTTSGGTDTQYF. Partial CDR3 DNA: TGCGCCAGCACCACTAGCGGGGGGACAGATACG.

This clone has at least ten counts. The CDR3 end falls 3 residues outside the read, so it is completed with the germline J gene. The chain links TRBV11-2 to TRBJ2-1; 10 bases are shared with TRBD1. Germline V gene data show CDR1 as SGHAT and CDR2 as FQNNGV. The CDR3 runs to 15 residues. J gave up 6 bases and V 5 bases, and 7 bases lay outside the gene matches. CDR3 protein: CASSQQGQGPNEQFF. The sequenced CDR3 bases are TGTGCCAGCAGCCAACAGGGACAGGGGCCCAATGAG.

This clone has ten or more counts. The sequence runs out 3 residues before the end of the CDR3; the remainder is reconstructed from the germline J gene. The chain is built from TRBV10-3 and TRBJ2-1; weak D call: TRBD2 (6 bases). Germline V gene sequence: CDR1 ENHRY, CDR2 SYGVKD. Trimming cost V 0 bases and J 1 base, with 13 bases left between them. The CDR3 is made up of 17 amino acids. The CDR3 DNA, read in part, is TGTGCCATCAGTGAGTCGAAGTGGGGGGATTCCTACAATGAG. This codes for CAISESKWGDSYNE. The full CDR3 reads CAISESKWGDSYNEQFF.

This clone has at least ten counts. This chain's CDR3 is CATLKTPRNYGYTF. The CDR3 bases that were read are TGTGCCACCCTCAAGACACCGAGAAACTATGGC. V is TRBV12-3 or TRBV12-4 and J is TRBJ1-2; D call uncertain. The read ends 3 residues early relative to the CDR3; the germline J gene fills the gap. The CDR3 extends over 14 amino acids. Between the trimmed V and J ends, which lost 10 bases and 2 bases, there was a span of 17 bases.